These 9 T cell receptor beta chains were sequenced from one sample in a study of PD-1 blockade in classical Hodgkin lymphoma. The protocol was immunoSEQ multiplex PCR, while the TCRdb copy is restricted to in-frame clones and leaves out a portion. The sample lists 25,000 to 35,000 clones; around 74% were seen once. Time point given: cycle 4 day 1 (C4D1), after more than five weeks of nivolumab. Patients all relapsed after autologous stem cell transplantation, and there was variation in brentuximab vedotin exposure. Specimen: peripheral blood mononuclear cells (PBMCs), collected before the fourth cycle of nivolumab. The receptors originated from a human donor with classical Hodgkin lymphoma.

J is TRBJ2-2 and V is TRBV4-1, with 8 bases lining up with TRBD2. Per germline, CDR1 MGHRA and CDR2 YSYEKL. The CDR3 loop spans 15 amino acids. The V and J ends lost 1 base and 7 bases, in that order; junction bases with no gene match: 5. CDR3 coding DNA: TGCGCCAGCAGCCAAGCGGGGGGGCCCGTCGGGGAGCTGTTTTTT. Encoded protein: CASSQAGGPVGELFF.

The chain links TRBV9 to TRBJ2-3; D is unclear. The CDR3 loop spans 13 amino acids. The ends were cut back, 4 bases at V and 3 bases at J, with 9 bases in the middle. The V gene's germline CDR1 is SGDLS and CDR2 YYNGEE. The CDR3 DNA sequence: TGTGCCAGCAGCTTTGGACGTACAGATACGCAGTATTTT. Its protein is CASSFGRTDTQYF.

This clone is medium-sized (0.01 to 0.1%). The chain couples TRBV9 to TRBJ2-1; possible D gene TRBD2, 6 bases. V was clipped by 0 bases and J by 3 bases, with 10 bases between them. CDR1 is SGDLS and CDR2 is YYNGEE in the germline V gene. CDR3 length: 15 residues. CDR3 sequence reads: CASSVVTGVYNEQFF. The CDR3 coding sequence is TGTGCCAGCAGCGTAGTGACGGGGGTCTACAATGAGCAGTTCTTC.

This sequence joins TRBV28 and TRBJ2-7, with TRBD2 identical over 7 bases. From germline, CDR1 is MDHEN and CDR2 SYDVKM. The CDR3 sequence is 16 residues long. The V gene end was trimmed by 3 bases and the J gene end by 3 bases; junction bases not matched to a gene: 11. The CDR3 here is CASSLGGSDKHYEQYF. The DNA for the CDR3 is TGTGCCAGCAGTTTGGGCGGGAGCGACAAGCACTACGAGCAGTACTTC. Filled out from reference TRBV28 and TRBJ2-7, the complete variable domain reads DVKVTQSSRYLVKRTGEKVFLECVQDMDHENMFWYRQDPGLGLRLIYFSYDVKMKEKGDIPEGYSVSREKKERFSLILESASTNQTSMYLCASSLGGSDKHYEQYFGPGTRLTVT.

CDR3 residues: CASSSGRLGDTEAFF. The CDR3 coding sequence is TGTGCCAGCAGCTCAGGACGGTTGGGGGACACTGAAGCTTTCTTT. This chain connects TRBV9 to TRBJ1-1; tentatively, D is TRBD1 (5 bases). V dropped 4 bases and J dropped 3 bases, with 16 bases sitting between them. Per germline, CDR1 SGDLS and CDR2 YYNGEE. The CDR3 spans 15 residues.

By its share, this clone is medium-sized. The chain combines TRBV7-8 with TRBJ1-5, with D uncertain. V lost 4 bases and J lost 11, with 15 bases in between. CDR3 length equals 13 residues. The germline CDR1 and CDR2 sequences are SGHVS and FQNEAQ. The DNA for the CDR3 is TGTGCCAGCAGCTCCACCTCGGAGAACACCCAGCATTTT. This gives the protein CASSSTSENTQHF. Full variable domain (outside the CDR3, taken from reference TRBV7-8 and TRBJ1-5): GAGVSQSPRYKVAKRGQDVALRCDPISGHVSLFWYQQALGQGPEFLTYFQNEAQLDKSGLPSDRFFAERPEGSVSTLKIQRTQQEDSAVYLCASSSTSENTQHFGDGTRLSIL.

The chain has TRBV10-2 and TRBJ1-1; D perhaps matches TRBD1 (5 bases). The CDR3 runs to 14 residues. Trimming shortened V by 5 bases and J by 2 bases, and 12 bases separated the two germline ends. Germline CDR1 and CDR2: WSHSY and SAAADI. The CDR3 is CASSSGGGNTEAFF. CDR3 DNA: TGCGCCAGCAGTTCCGGGGGGGGAAACACTGAAGCTTTCTTT.

The rearrangement uses TRBV15 and TRBJ2-7; 7 bases align to TRBD1. V lost 5 bases and J lost 5; bases outside the gene matches: 6. CDR3 length: 13 amino acids. Germline V gene lookup returns CDR1 LNHNV and CDR2 YYDKDF (reference sequence). The CDR3 nucleotides are TGTGCCACCAGCTTTGACAGGGAGAACGAGCAGTACTTC. It yields the protein CATSFDRENEQYF.

J is TRBJ1-4 and V is TRBV4-3, with TRBD1 matching 7 bases. The junction had 17 bases not matched to a gene; V was cut back by 5 bases and J by 8 bases. Germline V gene data show CDR1 as LGHNA and CDR2 as YSLEER. The CDR3 contains 17 residues. The CDR3 bases are TGCGCCAGCAGCAGCACAGGGGCCGGAACGGTAGGAGAAAAACTGTTTTTT. Translating gives CASSSTGAGTVGEKLFF.